This is a list of T cell receptor beta chains from one sample in a study of T-cell memory formation after mild COVID-19. TCRdb passed the 5' RACE reads through MiXCR, listing each CDR3 protein once. Among fewer than 50,000 distinct CDR3 sequences, about 7% were seen once, and the ten largest hold roughly 1.4%. Source material: PBMCs or a T cell subset sorted from them (not recorded which). These receptors originate from a man younger than 35 who had mild COVID-19 (a few samples of this study predate the infection). Cell type and time point are not known. Each CDR3 is given with its conserved first and last residue. D genes are given only for firm matches. Some rows mark clone size as missing; the rest say once, few, many or name a class of expanded clone.

- | many | 15 | TRBJ2-3 | TRBV6-2/TRBV6-3 | CASSYGGTPTDTQYF | TGTGCCAGCAGTTATGGAGGGACCCCCACAGATACGCAGTATTTT
- | few | 15 | TRBJ1-6 | TRBV12-3/TRBV12-4 | CASTPFGESNSPLHF | TGTGCCAGCACCCCATTCGGGGAGTCGAATTCACCCCTCCACTTT
- | - | 12 | TRBJ2-2 | TRBV5-1 | CASSKDAGELFF | TGCGCCAGCAGCAAAGACGCCGGGGAGCTGTTTTTT
- | many | 16 | TRBJ2-5 | TRBV7-2 | CASSLGRGRDAETQYF | TGTGCCAGCAGCTTAGGCCGGGGGCGAGATGCAGAGACCCAGTACTTC
TRBD1 | - | 14 | TRBJ2-1 | TRBV6-5 | CASSRDSAYNEQFF | TGTGCCAGCAGTAGGGACAGCGCGTACAATGAGCAGTTCTTC
- | many | 14 | TRBJ2-2 | TRBV5-1 | CASARDTNTGELFF | TGCGCCAGCGCGCGGGACACCAACACCGGGGAGCTGTTTTTT
- | many | 15 | TRBJ1-5 | TRBV7-2 | CASSSQGNSNQPQHF | TGTGCCAGCAGCTCACAGGGTAATAGCAATCAGCCCCAGCATTTT
- | - | 13 | TRBJ1-2 | TRBV2 | CASSATMGGGYTF | TGTGCCAGCAGTGCAACTATGGGGGGAGGCTACACCTTC
TRBD1 | many | 14 | TRBJ2-2 | TRBV12-3/TRBV12-4 | CASSPTGNPGELFF | TGTGCCAGCAGCCCGACAGGGAACCCCGGGGAGCTGTTTTTT
- | many | 15 | TRBJ2-3 | TRBV7-9 | CASGPRGFGTDTQYF | TGTGCCAGCGGTCCGAGAGGTTTTGGGACAGATACGCAGTATTTT
- | - | 15 | TRBJ2-5 | TRBV15 | CATSFQRDRRETQYF | TGTGCCACCAGCTTTCAAAGGGACCGTCGGGAGACCCAGTACTTC
TRBD2 | many | 16 | TRBJ2-7 | TRBV7-9 | CASSVWGLASSYEQYF | TGTGCCAGCAGCGTATGGGGACTAGCCAGCTCCTACGAGCAGTACTTC
TRBD2 | many | 13 | TRBJ2-5 | TRBV7-3 | CASSVTSGQTQYF | TGTGCCAGCAGCGTGACTAGCGGGCAGACCCAGTACTTC
- | few | 17 | TRBJ1-1 | TRBV14 | CASSSIYEGGTGTEAFF | TGTGCCAGCAGCTCTATTTACGAAGGGGGGACGGGCACTGAAGCTTTCTTT
- | many | 17 | TRBJ2-5 | TRBV6-5 | CASSPGRNRRIQETQYF | TGTGCCAGCAGTCCGGGGCGTAATCGACGGATTCAAGAGACCCAGTACTTC
TRBD2 | - | 16 | TRBJ2-5 | TRBV6-5 | CASSYSRTSFSETQYF | TGTGCCAGCAGTTACTCTCGGACTAGCTTTAGCGAGACCCAGTACTTC
TRBD2 | many | 16 | TRBJ2-1 | TRBV19 | CASSIEGTSGEVEQFF | TGTGCCAGTAGTATAGAGGGGACTAGCGGGGAGGTTGAGCAGTTCTTC
TRBD1 | few | 14 | TRBJ1-6 | TRBV12-3/TRBV12-4 | CASKGQGYNSPLHF | TGTGCCAGCAAAGGACAGGGATATAATTCACCCCTCCACTTT
- | - | 13 | TRBJ1-4 | TRBV5-1 | CASSLNRDEKLFF | TGCGCCAGCAGCTTGAACAGGGATGAAAAACTGTTTTTT
TRBD2 | few | 12 | TRBJ2-1 | TRBV20-1 | CSGAGFQNEQFF | TGCAGTGGAGCGGGGTTTCAAAATGAGCAGTTCTTC
TRBD1 | - | 16 | TRBJ1-6 | TRBV2 | CASRKDRSSYNSPLHF | TGTGCCAGCAGGAAGGACAGGAGCTCCTATAATTCACCCCTCCACTTT
- | few | 14 | TRBJ2-1 | TRBV11-3 | CASSLGGPYNEQFF | TGTGCCAGCAGCTTAGGGGGACCCTACAATGAGCAGTTCTTC
TRBD2 | - | 15 | TRBJ2-5 | TRBV2 | CASSERLAGSTTQYF | TGTGCCAGCAGTGAAAGGCTAGCGGGGTCGACGACCCAGTACTTC
- | few | 12 | TRBJ2-7 | TRBV12-3/TRBV12-4 | CASSYGANEQYF | TGTGCCAGCAGTTACGGGGCAAACGAGCAGTACTTC
- | - | 13 | TRBJ2-1 | TRBV7-2 | CASSLQARVRANF | TGTGCCAGCAGCTTACAGGCCAGGGTTCGGGCAAACTTC
- | few | 14 | TRBJ1-5 | TRBV7-6 | CASSLPGSNQPQHF | TGTGCCAGCAGCTTACCCGGATCCAATCAGCCCCAGCATTTT
- | many | 14 | TRBJ2-1 | TRBV19 | CASSPTDRLNEQFF | TGTGCCAGTAGTCCCACCGACAGGCTCAATGAGCAGTTCTTC
- | - | 17 | TRBJ1-1 | TRBV21-1 | CASTPGKGAKGSAEAFF | TGTGCCAGCACCCCTGGGAAGGGGGCGAAAGGAAGCGCGGAAGCTTTCTTT
- | few | 14 | TRBJ1-3 | TRBV7-2 | CASSPRGAGNTIYF | TGTGCCAGCAGCCCGAGGGGGGCTGGAAACACCATATATTTT
- | few | 15 | TRBJ2-5 | TRBV5-1 | CASSSDPHGEETQYF | TGCGCCAGCAGCTCCGACCCACATGGCGAAGAGACCCAGTACTTC
- | few | 15 | TRBJ1-1 | TRBV7-9 | CASSLRGVSVGEAFF | TGTGCCAGCAGCTTAAGGGGGGTATCGGTTGGCGAAGCTTTCTTT
- | - | 15 | TRBJ2-5 | TRBV7-6 | CAGTAAGSLGETQYF | TGTGCCGGCACCGCAGCCGGGTCCTTAGGGGAGACCCAGTACTTC
TRBD1 | - | 15 | TRBJ2-4 | TRBV20-1 | CSAMRQGAALNIQYF | TGCAGTGCCATGCGACAGGGGGCTGCTTTAAACATTCAGTACTTC